The 17 T cell receptor beta chains listed next were all sequenced from one sample in a study of T cell responses to AZD1222 COVID-19 vaccine. TCRdb's copy holds only in-frame clones and misses some; the assay was immunoSEQ multiplex PCR. This table holds under 200,000 clones, 92% found once. The sequencing here drew on peripheral blood, taken 28 days after the second AZD1222 dose. The origin of the receptors is an adult who received the AZD1222 COVID-19 vaccine.

By share of the sample, this clone is medium-sized. The chain links TRBV6-4 to TRBJ2-3, with TRBD2 matching 10 bases. Per germline, CDR1 MRHNA and CDR2 SNTAGT. Trimming at V came to 0 bases and at J to 0 bases, leaving 0 bases not matched to a gene. The CDR3 runs 16 residues. The CDR3 DNA sequence: TGTGCCAGCAGTGACTCAGCGGGGGGGAGCACAGATACGCAGTATTTT. Amino acids: CASSDSAGGSTDTQYF.

This chain uses TRBV7-2 with TRBJ2-7; a possible D gene is TRBD2 (5 bases). Germline-derived CDR1 and CDR2 are SGHTA and FQGNSA. The CDR3 totals 16 residues. The germline V and J ends were trimmed by 5 bases and 3 bases, with 20 bases remaining between them. CDR3 sequence reads: CASSLQPSGSYYEQYF. The DNA of the CDR3 is TGTGCCAGCAGCCTACAGCCTTCGGGATCCTACTACGAGCAGTACTTC.

This clone has only one observation. The V and J genes are TRBV13 and TRBJ1-1; 9 bases are shared with TRBD1. The CDR3 runs 17 residues. Trimming at V came to 4 bases and at J to 3 bases, leaving 12 bases not matched to a gene. Germline V gene sequence: CDR1 PRHDT, CDR2 FYEKMQ (reference sequence). The CDR3 region is CASSSTTGGAWDTEAFF. In DNA form, the CDR3 reads TGTGCCAGCAGCTCAACAACAGGGGGCGCCTGGGACACTGAAGCTTTCTTT.

The V and J genes are TRBV6-2 or TRBV6-3 and TRBJ2-7; TRBD1 matches 8 bases. This CDR3 region has 14 residues. Germline CDR1 is MNHEY and CDR2 is SVGEGT. V shed 0 bases and J 5 bases; nucleotides not matched to a gene: 3. In DNA, the CDR3 is TGTGCCAGCAGTTACTCCCAGGGGGCTAACGAGCAGTACTTC. Its protein is CASSYSQGANEQYF.

The chain links TRBV5-1 to TRBJ2-6; a weak D match, TRBD1 (5 bases). Germline V lookup: CDR1 SGHRS, CDR2 YFSETQ. This CDR3 region has 14 residues. The V end was cut by 7 bases, the J end by 0 bases, with 8 bases between. DNA of the CDR3: TGCGCCAGCCGGACACACTCTGGGGCCAACGTCCTGACTTTC. Its protein product is CASRTHSGANVLTF.

The V gene is TRBV20-1, the J gene TRBJ2-3, with 10 bases fitting TRBD2. The V segment lost 6 bases and the J segment 12 bases; nucleotides outside the gene matches: 6. The germline V gene encodes CDR1 DFQATT and CDR2 SNEGSKA (reference sequence). This CDR3 is 11 amino acids long. The CDR3 bases are TGCAGTGCCCAAGCTAGCGGGAGTCAGTATTTT. Its translation: CSAQASGSQYF.

CDR3 amino acids: CASSLALNTEAFF. DNA of the CDR3: TGTGCCAGCAGCTTAGCGCTGAACACTGAAGCTTTCTTT. The V gene is TRBV7-9, the J gene TRBJ1-1; D gene uncertain. The V and J ends lost 0 bases and 0 bases respectively, with 2 bases between them. Germline V lookup: CDR1 SEHNR, CDR2 FQNEAQ (reference sequence). The CDR3 sequence is 13 residues long.

This clone appeared a single time. DNA for the CDR3: TGTGCCAGCAGCCCAGGCTGGACGTTCGCCTACGAGCAGTACTTC. It yields the protein CASSPGWTFAYEQYF. This sequence joins TRBV27 and TRBJ2-7, with unresolved D. The germline V and J ends were trimmed by 6 bases and 2 bases, with 17 bases remaining between them. The CDR3 loop spans 15 amino acids. Germline V gives CDR1 MNHEY, CDR2 SMNVEV (reference sequence).

The gene calls are TRBV5-5 and TRBJ1-3; the D gene is possibly TRBD1 (5 bases). V was pared by 1 base and J by 0 bases, with 8 bases between. CDR1 and CDR2 (germline): SGHKS, YYEKEE (reference sequence). The CDR3 totals 15 residues. The CDR3 region is CASSLIRDSGNTIYF. DNA for the CDR3: TGTGCCAGCAGCTTGATCAGGGACTCTGGAAACACCATATATTTT.

The V gene is TRBV28, the J gene TRBJ1-5; D is possibly TRBD1 (6 bases). The CDR3 spans 15 residues. V was trimmed by 2 bases and J by 6 bases, leaving 14 bases between them. The germline gives CDR1 MDHEN, CDR2 SYDVKM. Written as DNA, the CDR3 is TGTGCCAGCAGTTTACGGGGCAGGGGAATTCAGCCCCAGCATTTT. Protein sequence: CASSLRGRGIQPQHF.

The gene calls are TRBV28 and TRBJ2-4; the D is unclear. Trimming cost V 8 bases and J 4 bases, with 15 bases left between them. This CDR3 has 14 amino acids. In germline, CDR1 is MDHEN, CDR2 SYDVKM. The CDR3 protein is CASREGPGKNIQYF. The CDR3 DNA reads TGTGCCAGCCGTGAAGGCCCCGGGAAAAACATTCAGTACTTC.

The chain uses TRBV9 and TRBJ1-4; perhaps TRBD1 as D (5 bases). The V gene lost 3 bases and the J gene lost 2 bases, with 14 bases spanning the gap. The CDR3 sequence is 16 residues long. Germline loops: CDR1 SGDLS, CDR2 YYNGEE. DNA for the CDR3: TGTGCCAGCAGCGCGGGAGGGGTGGGGACTAATGAAAAACTGTTTTTT. Translated: CASSAGGVGTNEKLFF.

The DNA for the CDR3 is TGTGCCACCGGGGGGGGCATCGGGGAGCTGTTTTTT. Its protein is CATGGGIGELFF. The rearrangement uses TRBV19 and TRBJ2-2; TRBD2 agrees at 8 bases. Looked up from germline, CDR1 is LNHDA and CDR2 is SQIVND (reference sequence). After removal of 10 bases from V and 7 bases from J, the junction contained 5 bases not matched to a gene. The CDR3 is 12 amino acids.

The chain is built from TRBV29-1 and TRBJ2-1, with TRBD2 identical over 10 bases. Looked up from germline, CDR1 is SQVTM and CDR2 is ANQGSEA. This CDR3 contains 14 residues. V was pared by 2 bases and J by 7 bases, with 5 bases of the junction left unmatched. CDR3 sequence reads: CSVELAGAGNEQFF. The CDR3 DNA is TGCAGCGTTGAACTAGCGGGGGCTGGGAATGAGCAGTTCTTC.

The gene calls are TRBV5-5 and TRBJ1-1, with D maybe TRBD1 (5 bases). V lost 0 bases and J 1 base, leaving 10 bases between the germline ends. From germline, CDR1 is SGHKS and CDR2 YYEKEE (reference sequence). The length of the CDR3 is 15 residues. The CDR3 coding sequence is TGTGCCAGCAGCTTGGCCGGGGGACCGAACACTGAAGCTTTCTTT. This translates into CASSLAGGPNTEAFF. Together with reference TRBV5-5 and TRBJ1-1, the CDR3 gives the full variable domain: DAGVTQSPTHLIKTRGQQVTLRCSPISGHKSVSWYQQVLGQGPQFIFQYYEKEERGRGNFPDRFSARQFPNYSSELNVNALLLGDSALYLCASSLAGGPNTEAFFGQGTRLTVV.

The J gene is TRBJ2-4, the V gene TRBV5-5; tentative D call: TRBD2 (6 bases). Trimming pared 0 bases from V and 9 bases from J, leaving 16 bases between. CDR1 and CDR2 (germline): SGHKS, YYEKEE (reference sequence). There are 15 residues in the CDR3. Written as DNA, the CDR3 is TGTGCCAGCAGCTTGGCCCCCGACCGGGGGATCATTCAGTACTTC. This sequence encodes CASSLAPDRGIIQYF.

V usage is TRBV28 and J usage is TRBJ1-2; tentative D call: TRBD1 (6 bases). Germline CDR1 reads MDHEN; CDR2 reads SYDVKM. Deletions cut 6 bases from V and 3 bases from J, with 14 bases between. This CDR3 contains 14 residues. CDR3 bases: TGTGCCAGCAGCTCCCCGGACAGATACTATGGCTACACCTTC. Protein sequence: CASSSPDRYYGYTF.